These 5 T cell receptor beta chains originate from one sample sequenced in a study of regulatory T cells in long-lasting Graves disease. Stated time point: newly diagnosed GD, antithyroid drugs for less than 3 months. Extracted PBMC RNA gave rise to the TCR library. To make TCR beta libraries, researchers used iRepertoire HTBI primers and Arm-PCR of CDR3 regions. MiXCR was run by TCRdb on the multiplex PCR reads, yielding one entry per CDR3 protein. Of 350,000 to 400,000 distinct CDR3 sequences listed, about 16% are singletons. These data also formed part of another study, on T cells in Graves' hyperthyroidism and ophthalmopathy.

The input for sequencing was peripheral blood mononuclear cells (PBMCs), taken at new diagnosis, from a patient treated with antithyroid drugs. These receptors all stem from a woman between 18 and 29 years old with Graves disease.

Ten or more counts support this clonotype. V and J are TRBV11-2 and TRBJ2-5, with D perhaps TRBD1 (5 bases). With 4 bases removed from V and 3 bases from J, the gap between germline ends came to 9 bases. Germline assignment: CDR1 SGHAT and CDR2 FQNNGV. This CDR3 has 13 residues. The CDR3 reads CASSSNRKETQYF. The CDR3 nucleotides read TGTGCCAGCAGCTCCAACAGGAAAGAGACCCAGTACTTC.

This rearrangement joins TRBV9 to TRBJ2-7; perhaps D is TRBD1 or TRBD2 (5 bases each). Deletions cut 7 bases from V and 0 bases from J, with 11 bases between. This CDR3 spans 13 amino acids. Germline V gives CDR1 SGDLS, CDR2 YYNGEE. The chain's CDR3 is CASGRGTSYEQYF. The CDR3 DNA reads as TGTGCCAGCGGACGAGGGACCTCCTACGAGCAGTACTTC. Full variable domain (missing parts from reference TRBV9 and TRBJ2-7): DSGVTQTPKHLITATGQRVTLRCSPRSGDLSVYWYQQSLDQGLQFLIQYYNGEERAKGNILERFSAQQFPDLHSELNLSSLELGDSALYFCASGRGTSYEQYFGPGTRLTVT.

The rearrangement links TRBV30 to TRBJ2-2; D is unclear. V lost 3 bases, J lost 4 bases, and 9 bases lay in between. The CDR3 extends over 13 amino acids. CDR1 GTSNPN and CDR2 SVGIG come from the germline V gene (reference sequence). In nucleotides, the CDR3 is TGTGCCTGGAGCCGCCTCGGCACCGGGGAGCTGTTTTTT. Its protein is CAWSRLGTGELFF.

V gene TRBV9 combines with J gene TRBJ1-1; D remains unclear. The ends were cut back, 0 bases at V and 8 bases at J, with 14 bases in the middle. Germline V CDR1 and CDR2: SGDLS, YYNGEE. This CDR3 has 14 residues. The CDR3 nucleotides are TGTGCCAGCAGCGTAGACCTCTGGGGTACCGAAGCTTTCTTT. This codes for CASSVDLWGTEAFF.

This clonotype was detected many times. The genes are TRBV5-6 and TRBJ2-7, with D unclear. Trimming stripped 0 bases from V and 2 bases from J, with 9 bases between. Germline lookup yields CDR1 SGHDT and CDR2 YYEEEE. CDR3 length: 14 amino acids. The CDR3 here is CASSLEARPYEQYF. As DNA, the CDR3 is TGTGCCAGCAGCTTGGAAGCCAGGCCCTACGAGCAGTACTTC.